The 27 T cell receptor beta chains given below trace back to one sample, sequenced in a study of blood T cell repertoires in COVID-19 (TCRdb year 2020). The library was produced with the immunoSEQ multiplex PCR assay. TCRdb mirrors the immuneACCESS table, restricted to in-frame sequences. Some clones are absent from its copies; in checked studies, under half trace to an unresolved V gene, and the reason for the others is unknown. This sample lists 400,000 to 500,000 clones; 86% were detected once. Roughly 1.4% of the sample is taken by the ten largest. The source material was peripheral blood. These receptors came from a woman aged 25-40 years with active or convalescent COVID-19.

The chain links TRBV11-2 to TRBJ1-3; D gene ambiguous. V was clipped by 6 bases and J by 11 bases, with 11 bases between them. CDR1 SGHAT and CDR2 FQNNGV come from the germline V gene. This CDR3 region has 11 residues. The CDR3 loop reads CASSPGLAIYF. The CDR3 DNA sequence: TGTGCCAGCAGTCCCGGTCTCGCCATATATTTT.

As to this clone: Other DNA sequences within the sample encode an identical CDR3. The chain couples TRBV18 to TRBJ1-5; no clear D gene. Germline CDR1 and CDR2: KGHSH and LQKENI. V lost 2 bases to trimming and J lost 4 bases, with 12 bases between them. CDR3 length equals 15 residues. The DNA for the CDR3 is TGTGCCAGCTCACCAAGCACCGGGTCGAATCAGCCCCAGCATTTT. It encodes CASSPSTGSNQPQHF.

The chain recombines TRBV5-1 with TRBJ2-7, with 11 bases that match TRBD2. Germline trimming cut 2 bases from V and 4 bases from J; bases unmatched to any gene: 8. This CDR3 has 16 amino acids. Germline assignment: CDR1 SGHRS and CDR2 YFSETQ. CDR3 region: CASSLLAGVQSYEQYF. As DNA, the CDR3 is TGCGCCAGCAGCTTACTAGCGGGGGTCCAATCGTACGAGCAGTACTTC.

The chain has TRBV5-1 and TRBJ1-1, with D possibly TRBD1 on 6 matching bases. The CDR3 is 13 amino acids. Germline V gene lookup returns CDR1 SGHRS and CDR2 YFSETQ. Trimming cost V 4 bases and J 1 base, with 8 bases left between them. CDR3 sequence: CASSRTENTEAFF. Here the CDR3 DNA reads TGCGCCAGCAGCAGGACAGAGAACACTGAAGCTTTCTTT.

This clone has only one observation. The chain has TRBV9 and TRBJ1-2; D may be TRBD1 (6 bases). Per germline, CDR1 SGDLS and CDR2 YYNGEE. The CDR3 runs to 15 residues. V lost 3 bases, J lost 2 bases, and 14 bases lay in between. The CDR3 reads CASSGSDRLNYGYTF. In DNA form, the CDR3 reads TGTGCCAGCAGCGGGAGTGACAGGCTCAACTATGGCTACACCTTC.

This chain uses TRBV21-1 with TRBJ2-2; TRBD2, the table's D call, lacks a check against the DNA. TRBV21-1 is assigned pseudogene status. This CDR3 comprises 17 residues. CDR3 nucleotide sequence: TGTGCCAGCAGCCTGGGACTAGCGGGAGGGAACACCGGGGAGCTGTTTTTT. This gives the protein CASSLGLAGGNTGELFF.

The V call is TRBV15, the J call TRBJ2-1, with 8 bases fitting TRBD2. The germline gives CDR1 LNHNV, CDR2 YYDKDF (reference sequence). After removal of 4 bases from V and 9 bases from J, the junction contained 8 bases not matched to a gene. This CDR3 has 14 amino acids. As DNA, the CDR3 is TGTGCCACCAGCAAACACGGGGGGGCAGGTGAGCAGTTCTTC. Amino acid sequence: CATSKHGGAGEQFF. Using reference TRBV15 and TRBJ2-1 for the parts outside the CDR3, the full variable domain is DAMVIQNPRYQVTQFGKPVTLSCSQTLNHNVMYWYQQKSSQAPKLLFHYYDKDFNNEADTPDNFQSRRPNTSFCFLDIRSPGLGDTAMYLCATSKHGGAGEQFFGPGTRLTVL.

V is TRBV29-1 and J is TRBJ1-1, with 8 bases lining up with TRBD1. The CDR3 has 13 residues. The V gene end was trimmed by 2 bases and the J gene end by 4 bases; junction bases not matched to a gene: 3. The germline gives CDR1 SQVTM, CDR2 ANQGSEA. The CDR3 is CSVESGGPTEAFF. CDR3 in DNA: TGCAGCGTTGAATCAGGGGGCCCCACTGAAGCTTTCTTT.

The chain couples TRBV7-9 to TRBJ2-7; 8 bases fit TRBD2. Losses at the gene ends were 0 bases for V and 2 bases for J; bases not matched to a gene: 6. Looked up from germline, CDR1 is SEHNR and CDR2 is FQNEAQ (reference sequence). The CDR3 has 16 amino acids. The DNA for the CDR3 is TGTGCCAGCAGCTTAGCAGCCACTAGCGGAACCTACGAGCAGTACTTC. Protein product: CASSLAATSGTYEQYF.

The chain employs TRBV6-1 and TRBJ2-1, with 9 positions matching TRBD2. The germline V gene has CDR1 MNHNS and CDR2 SASEGT. Trimming took 4 bases from V and 0 from J; bases not matched to a gene: 7. The CDR3 is 17 residues long. As DNA, the CDR3 is TGTGCCAGCAGTGTCCTAGCGGGGTCCAGCTCCTACAATGAGCAGTTCTTC. Residues: CASSVLAGSSSYNEQFF.

The rearrangement links TRBV6-4 to TRBJ1-1; TRBD1 matches at 7 bases. The V gene end was trimmed by 6 bases and the J gene end by 5 bases; junction bases not matched to a gene: 6. CDR1 is MRHNA, CDR2 SNTAGT, per germline. The length of the CDR3 is 13 residues. CDR3 sequence reads: CASRKQGYTEAFF. The CDR3 DNA is TGTGCCAGCAGAAAACAGGGGTATACTGAAGCTTTCTTT.

The rearrangement uses TRBV4-1 and TRBJ2-7; D uncertain. The CDR3 is 13 residues long. Germline V gene sequence: CDR1 MGHRA, CDR2 YSYEKL. Trimming took off 0 bases at V and 3 bases at J, with 6 bases between the two ends. The CDR3 is CASSQDRYYEQYF. CDR3 sequence (DNA): TGCGCCAGCAGCCAAGACAGATACTACGAGCAGTACTTC.

V is TRBV19 and J is TRBJ1-5, with no clear D. Per germline, CDR1 LNHDA and CDR2 SQIVND (reference sequence). V gave up 8 bases and J gave up 1 base, with 12 bases separating them. The CDR3 loop spans 14 amino acids. CDR3 protein: CASCSLLSNQPQHF. CDR3 coding DNA: TGTGCCAGTTGCAGTCTCCTCAGCAATCAGCCCCAGCATTTT.

The CDR3 region is CSVELLGQQNSGANVLTF. The CDR3 region has the DNA TGCAGCGTTGAATTGTTGGGACAGCAGAACTCTGGGGCCAACGTCCTGACTTTC. The V call is TRBV29-1, the J call TRBJ2-6; 7 bases agree with TRBD1. Per the germline V gene, CDR1 is SQVTM and CDR2 is ANQGSEA. The CDR3 consists of 18 residues. Trimming cost V 2 bases and J 0 bases; bases outside gene matches: 10.

The chain has TRBV19 and TRBJ2-5; 9 bases are shared with TRBD2. There are 17 residues in the CDR3. The V and J ends lost 1 base and 5 bases, in that order; junction bases with no gene match: 11. The V gene's germline CDR1 is LNHDA and CDR2 SQIVND (reference sequence). This CDR3 reads CASSIGNGGGASETQYF. The DNA for the CDR3 is TGTGCCAGTAGTATAGGTAACGGCGGGGGGGCCAGTGAGACCCAGTACTTC. Full variable domain (missing parts from reference TRBV19 and TRBJ2-5): DGGITQSPKYLFRKEGQNVTLSCEQNLNHDAMYWYRQDPGQGLRLIYYSQIVNDFQKGDIAEGYSVSREKKESFPLTVTSAQKNPTAFYLCASSIGNGGGASETQYFGPGTRLLVL.

DNA of the CDR3: TGTGCCAGCAGCCAAGATTTCTCGCGGGGCAATGAGCAGTTCTTC. It specifies CASSQDFSRGNEQFF. This chain uses TRBV3-1 (or the pseudogene TRBV3-2) with TRBJ2-1, with a tentative D call TRBD2 (6 bases). CDR1 LGHDT and CDR2 YNNKEL come from the germline V gene (reference sequence). CDR3 size: 15 residues. V gave up 0 bases and J gave up 6 bases, with 12 bases separating them.

The chain joins TRBV6-5 to TRBJ1-3; D might be TRBD1 (5 bases). Trimming removed 8 bases at V and 4 bases at J, with 18 bases between. Germline V gives CDR1 MNHEY, CDR2 SVGAGI. The CDR3 runs 15 residues. The CDR3 spells CASGWRGYEGNTIYF. DNA of the CDR3: TGTGCCAGCGGATGGAGGGGCTATGAGGGAAACACCATATATTTT.

The sample holds one count of this clone. This chain connects TRBV27 to TRBJ2-3, with D tentatively TRBD1 (5 bases). The ends were cut back, 4 bases at V and 2 bases at J, with 7 bases in the middle. The length of the CDR3 is 13 residues. The germline V gene has CDR1 MNHEY and CDR2 SMNVEV (reference sequence). Here the CDR3 DNA reads TGTGCCAGCAGTTACAGGCCCACAGATACGCAGTATTTT. Translation gives CASSYRPTDTQYF.

The table lists this clone with a count of one. The V and J genes are TRBV21-1 and TRBJ2-7; the table gives TRBD1 as D, unverified against the DNA. TRBV21-1 is marked as a pseudogene. The CDR3 runs to 16 residues. The CDR3 sequence: CASSVQVSLTAYEQYF. CDR3 DNA: TGTGCCAGCAGTGTTCAGGTCTCACTGACCGCCTACGAGCAGTACTTC.

The rearrangement joins TRBV2 to TRBJ1-6; D unclear. The CDR3 is 16 amino acids. Trimming cost V 7 bases and J 0 bases, with 13 bases left between them. Per germline, CDR1 SNHLY and CDR2 FYNNEI. The CDR3 nucleotides are TGTGCCAGCATGGTACTCGTTAGCTCCTATAATTCACCCCTCCACTTT. Protein product: CASMVLVSSYNSPLHF.

The chain recombines TRBV2 with TRBJ1-6; D gene unclear. CDR3 length equals 13 residues. The germline gives CDR1 SNHLY, CDR2 FYNNEI. V lost 1 base to trimming and J lost 7 bases, with 5 bases between them. The CDR3 nucleotides are TGTGCCAGCAGTGAAGACGGGAATTCACCCCTCCACTTT. As protein: CASSEDGNSPLHF.

The chain employs TRBV7-6 and TRBJ2-5; 9 nucleotides align to TRBD2. Trimming at V came to 1 base and at J to 0 bases, leaving 3 bases not matched to a gene. This CDR3 has 16 residues. Germline CDR1 is SGHVS and CDR2 is FNYEAQ. CDR3 coding DNA: TGTGCCAGCAGCTTAGGAACTAGCGGGTACCAAGAGACCCAGTACTTC. Amino acids: CASSLGTSGYQETQYF. Using reference TRBV7-6 and TRBJ2-5 for the parts outside the CDR3, the full variable domain is GAGVSQSPRYKVTKRGQDVALRCDPISGHVSLYWYRQALGQGPEFLTYFNYEAQQDKSGLPNDRFSAERPEGSISTLTIQRTEQRDSAMYRCASSLGTSGYQETQYFGPGTRLLVL.

The rearrangement links TRBV7-2 to TRBJ2-3; 13 nucleotides match TRBD2. Germline trimming cut 4 bases from V and 5 bases from J; bases unmatched to any gene: 3. CDR1 and CDR2 from the germline V gene are SGHTA and FQGNSA. The CDR3 is 15 amino acids. The CDR3 sequence is CASSSTSGGLDTQYF. CDR3 bases: TGTGCCAGCAGCTCGACTAGCGGGGGGCTAGATACGCAGTATTTT.

The chain couples TRBV15 to TRBJ1-4; D unresolved. There are 12 residues in the CDR3. The germline V and J ends were trimmed by 3 bases and 8 bases, with 7 bases remaining between them. Germline V gene lookup returns CDR1 LNHNV and CDR2 YYDKDF (reference sequence). The CDR3: CATSSYGEKLFF. The CDR3 nucleotides are TGTGCCACCAGCAGTTACGGGGAAAAACTGTTTTTT.

The V and J genes are TRBV7-6 and TRBJ2-7, with TRBD1 matching over 7 bases. V was clipped by 4 bases and J by 2 bases; unmatched bases: 5. This CDR3 is 14 amino acids long. CDR1 and CDR2 from the germline V gene are SGHVS and FNYEAQ. Here the CDR3 DNA reads TGTGCCAGCAGCTCGTCGACAGGGCCCTACGAGCAGTACTTC. It is translated as CASSSSTGPYEQYF.

This clone was observed a handful of times. J is TRBJ1-2 and V is TRBV28, with 7 bases identical to TRBD1. The CDR3 contains 14 residues. Germline V CDR1 and CDR2: MDHEN, SYDVKM. J gave up 0 bases and V 6 bases, and 4 bases lay outside the gene matches. CDR3 DNA: TGTGCCAGCAGACGGGACAGTACTAACTATGGCTACACCTTC. Residues: CASRRDSTNYGYTF.

V gene TRBV5-1 combines with J gene TRBJ2-7; D unresolved. V dropped 4 bases and J dropped 2 bases, with 10 bases sitting between them. The CDR3 runs 13 residues. Germline V CDR1 and CDR2: SGHRS, YFSETQ. The CDR3 region is CASSRDSPYEQYF. The CDR3 coding sequence is TGCGCCAGCAGCCGAGATAGCCCCTACGAGCAGTACTTC.